This T cell receptor (beta chain) was recovered during a study of CD8+ T cells in alopecia areata. Study-wide background: Treated patients were given oral tofacitinib, which was dosed at 5 to 10 mg twice daily. Tofacitinib therapy lasting 6 to 18 months was followed by 6 months off drug.

General observations from the study: Against the mouse data, patients shared TCRs less clearly, possibly for HLA reasons.

Sequencing templates came from extracted RNA that was reverse transcribed into cDNA. TCRdb keeps only in-frame clones here, not all; method: immunoSEQ multiplex PCR. The sample includes roughly 250,000 clones, 65% to 70% of them seen just once. V was pared by 10 bases and J by 3 bases, with 12 bases between. This CDR3 has 12 residues. In regard to this clone: Its antigen is undetermined.

This TCR derives from a human donor with alopecia areata. The source was CD4+ T cells sorted from blood, collected at week 0. The rearrangement joins TRBV23-1 to TRBJ1-2; D is perhaps TRBD1 (5 bases). Being an ORF, TRBV23-1 has a function that is uncertain. For the CDR3, the DNA is TGCGCCACCCCCAGGGCAGACTATGGCTACACCTTC. It translates to CATPRADYGYTF.